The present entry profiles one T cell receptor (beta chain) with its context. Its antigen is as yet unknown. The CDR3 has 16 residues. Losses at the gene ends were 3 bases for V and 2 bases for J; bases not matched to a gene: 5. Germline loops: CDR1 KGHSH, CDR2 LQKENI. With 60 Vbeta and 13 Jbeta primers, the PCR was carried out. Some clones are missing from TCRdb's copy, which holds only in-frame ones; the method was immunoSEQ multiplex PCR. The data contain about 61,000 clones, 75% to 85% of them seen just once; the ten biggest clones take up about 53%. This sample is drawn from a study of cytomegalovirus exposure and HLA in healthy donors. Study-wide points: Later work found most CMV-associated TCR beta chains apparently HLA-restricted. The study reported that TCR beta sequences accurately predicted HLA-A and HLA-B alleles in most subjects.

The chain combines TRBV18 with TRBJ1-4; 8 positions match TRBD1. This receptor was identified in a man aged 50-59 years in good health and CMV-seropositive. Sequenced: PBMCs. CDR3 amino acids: CASSPLDRATNEKLFF. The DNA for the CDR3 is TGTGCCAGCTCACCCCTGGACAGGGCTACTAATGAAAAACTGTTTTTT.